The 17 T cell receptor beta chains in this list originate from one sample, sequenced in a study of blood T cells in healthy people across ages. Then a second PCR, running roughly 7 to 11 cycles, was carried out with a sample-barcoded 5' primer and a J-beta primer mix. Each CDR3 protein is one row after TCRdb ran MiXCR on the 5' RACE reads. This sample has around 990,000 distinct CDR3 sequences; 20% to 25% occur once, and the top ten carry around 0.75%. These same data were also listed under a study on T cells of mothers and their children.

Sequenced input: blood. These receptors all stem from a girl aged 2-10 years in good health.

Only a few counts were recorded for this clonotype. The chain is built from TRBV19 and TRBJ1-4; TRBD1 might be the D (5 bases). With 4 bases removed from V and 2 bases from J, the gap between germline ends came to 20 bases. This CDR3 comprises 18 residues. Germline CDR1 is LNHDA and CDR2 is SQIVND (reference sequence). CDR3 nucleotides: TGTGCCAGTAGTAAACAGGAAATGGTTGCCAGGACTAATGAAAAACTGTTTTTT. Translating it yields CASSKQEMVARTNEKLFF.

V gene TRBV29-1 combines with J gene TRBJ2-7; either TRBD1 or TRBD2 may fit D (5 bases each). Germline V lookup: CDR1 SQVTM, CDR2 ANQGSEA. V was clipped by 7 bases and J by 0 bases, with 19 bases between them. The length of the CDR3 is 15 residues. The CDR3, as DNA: TGCAGCGCTGAGGGAGACAGTTCCCCCTCCTACGAGCAGTACTTC. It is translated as CSAEGDSSPSYEQYF.

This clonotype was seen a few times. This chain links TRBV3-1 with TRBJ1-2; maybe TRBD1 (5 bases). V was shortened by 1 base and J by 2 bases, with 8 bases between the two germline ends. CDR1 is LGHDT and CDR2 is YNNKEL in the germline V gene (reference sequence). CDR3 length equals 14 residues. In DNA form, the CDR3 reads TGTGCCAGCAGCCAAGGACAGCAGAACTATGGCTACACCTTC. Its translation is CASSQGQQNYGYTF.

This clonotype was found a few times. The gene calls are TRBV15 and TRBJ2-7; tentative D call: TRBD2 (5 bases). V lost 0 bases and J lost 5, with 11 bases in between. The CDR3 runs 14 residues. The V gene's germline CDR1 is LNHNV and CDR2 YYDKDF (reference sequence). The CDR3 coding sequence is TGTGCCACCAGCAGAGATATGTCCGGGGACGAGCAGTACTTC. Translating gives CATSRDMSGDEQYF.

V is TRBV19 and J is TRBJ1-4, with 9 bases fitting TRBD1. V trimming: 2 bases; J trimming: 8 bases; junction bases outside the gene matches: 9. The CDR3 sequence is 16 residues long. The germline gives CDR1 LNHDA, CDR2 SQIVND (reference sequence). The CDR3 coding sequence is TGTGCCAGTAGTATATTCCCGACAGGGGGTGAAGAAAAACTGTTTTTT. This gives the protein CASSIFPTGGEEKLFF. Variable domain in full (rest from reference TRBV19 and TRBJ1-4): DGGITQSPKYLFRKEGQNVTLSCEQNLNHDAMYWYRQDPGQGLRLIYYSQIVNDFQKGDIAEGYSVSREKKESFPLTVTSAQKNPTAFYLCASSIFPTGGEEKLFFGSGTQLSVL.

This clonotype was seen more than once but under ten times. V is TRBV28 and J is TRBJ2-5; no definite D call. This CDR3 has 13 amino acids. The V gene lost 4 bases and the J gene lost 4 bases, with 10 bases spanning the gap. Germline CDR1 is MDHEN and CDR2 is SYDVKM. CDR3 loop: CASSSIPGETQYF. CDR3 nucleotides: TGTGCCAGCAGTTCTATACCGGGAGAGACCCAGTACTTC.

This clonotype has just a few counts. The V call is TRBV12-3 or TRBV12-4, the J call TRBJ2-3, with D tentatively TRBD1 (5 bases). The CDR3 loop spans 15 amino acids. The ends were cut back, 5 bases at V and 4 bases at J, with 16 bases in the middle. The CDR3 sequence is CASSLHQGSSDTQYF. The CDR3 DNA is TGTGCCAGCAGTCTCCACCAGGGCAGCTCAGATACGCAGTATTTT.

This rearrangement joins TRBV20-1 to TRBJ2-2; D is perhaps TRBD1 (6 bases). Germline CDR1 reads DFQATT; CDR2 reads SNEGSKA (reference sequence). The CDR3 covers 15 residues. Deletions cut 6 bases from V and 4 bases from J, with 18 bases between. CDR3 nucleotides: TGCAGTGCGAACCGCGGACAGTTCGGCACCGGGGAGCTGTTTTTT. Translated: CSANRGQFGTGELFF.

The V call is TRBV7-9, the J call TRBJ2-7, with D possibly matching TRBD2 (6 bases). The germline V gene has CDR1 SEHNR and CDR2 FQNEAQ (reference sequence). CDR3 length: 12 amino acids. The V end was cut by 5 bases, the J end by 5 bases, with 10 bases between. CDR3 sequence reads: CASSPDYHEQYF. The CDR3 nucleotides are TGTGCCAGCAGCCCGGACTACCACGAGCAGTACTTC.

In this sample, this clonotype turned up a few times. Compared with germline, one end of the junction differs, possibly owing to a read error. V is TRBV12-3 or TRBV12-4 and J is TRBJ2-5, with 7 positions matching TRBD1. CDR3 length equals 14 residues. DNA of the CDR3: TGTACCAGCAGTTTCTCACAGGGGCAAGAGACCCAGTACTTC. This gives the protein CTSSFSQGQETQYF.

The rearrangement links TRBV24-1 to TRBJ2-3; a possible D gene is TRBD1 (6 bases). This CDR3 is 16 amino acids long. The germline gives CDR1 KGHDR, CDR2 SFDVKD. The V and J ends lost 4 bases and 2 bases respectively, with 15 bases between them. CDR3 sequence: CATSDRGQSITDTQYF. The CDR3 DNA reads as TGTGCCACCAGTGACAGAGGACAGTCTATCACAGATACGCAGTATTTT.

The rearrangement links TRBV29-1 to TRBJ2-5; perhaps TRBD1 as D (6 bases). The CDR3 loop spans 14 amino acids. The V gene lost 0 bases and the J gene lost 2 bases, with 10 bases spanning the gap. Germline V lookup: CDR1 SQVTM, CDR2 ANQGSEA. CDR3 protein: CSVEDRTEQETQYF. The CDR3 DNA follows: TGCAGCGTTGAAGATCGGACAGAACAAGAGACCCAGTACTTC.

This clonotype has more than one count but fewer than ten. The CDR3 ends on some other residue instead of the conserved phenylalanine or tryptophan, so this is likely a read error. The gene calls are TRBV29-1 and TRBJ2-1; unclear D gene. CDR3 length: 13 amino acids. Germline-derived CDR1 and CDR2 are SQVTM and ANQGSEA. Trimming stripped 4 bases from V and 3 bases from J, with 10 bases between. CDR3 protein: CSVVLSIYNEQFL. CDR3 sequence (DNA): TGCAGCGTTGTATTGTCGATCTACAATGAGCAGTTCTTA.

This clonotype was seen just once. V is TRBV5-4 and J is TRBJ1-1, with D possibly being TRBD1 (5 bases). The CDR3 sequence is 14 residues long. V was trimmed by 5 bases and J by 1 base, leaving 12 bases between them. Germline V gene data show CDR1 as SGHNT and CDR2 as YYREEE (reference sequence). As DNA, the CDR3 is TGTGCCAGCAGGAAAGGGGCAGGGAACACTGAAGCTTTCTTT. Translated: CASRKGAGNTEAFF.

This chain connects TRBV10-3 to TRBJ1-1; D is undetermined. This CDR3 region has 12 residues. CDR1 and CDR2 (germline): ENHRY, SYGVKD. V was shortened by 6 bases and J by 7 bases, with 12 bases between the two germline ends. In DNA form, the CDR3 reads TGTGCCATCAGGGAAGGGATTCTTGAAGCTTTCTTT. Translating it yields CAIREGILEAFF.

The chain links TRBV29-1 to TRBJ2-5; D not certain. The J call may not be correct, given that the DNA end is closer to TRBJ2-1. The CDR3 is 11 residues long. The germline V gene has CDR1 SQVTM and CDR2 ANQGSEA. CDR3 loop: CSVVTRNEQFF. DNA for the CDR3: TGCAGCGTTGTCACGAGGAATGAGCAGTTCTTC.

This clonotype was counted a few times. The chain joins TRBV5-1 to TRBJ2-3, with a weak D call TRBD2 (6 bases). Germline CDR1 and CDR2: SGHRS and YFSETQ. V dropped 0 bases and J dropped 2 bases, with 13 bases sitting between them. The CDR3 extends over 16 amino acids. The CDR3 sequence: CASSLAGRGITDTQYF. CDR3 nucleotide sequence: TGCGCCAGCAGCTTGGCCGGGCGGGGCATCACAGATACGCAGTATTTT. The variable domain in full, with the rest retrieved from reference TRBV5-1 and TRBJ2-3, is KAGVTQTPRYLIKTRGQQVTLSCSPISGHRSVSWYQQTPGQGLQFLFEYFSETQRNKGNFPGRFSGRQFSNSRSEMNVSTLELGDSALYLCASSLAGRGITDTQYFGPGTRLTVL.